This T cell receptor (beta chain) was captured in a study of cytomegalovirus exposure and HLA in healthy donors. The study, taken as a whole, reports: Presence/absence analyses assumed roughly uniform sequencing depth across donors. When analyzed later, a missense DCLRE1C variant was found to be linked to TCR beta V- and J-gene trimming.

The PCR contained 60 Vbeta and 13 Jbeta primers. Profiling relied on immunoSEQ multiplex PCR, and the TCRdb table lists in-frame clones only, not all of them. The data hold a few hundred thousand clones, with about four fifths observed a single time. Comment on this clone: What it binds is unknown.

After removal of 3 bases from V and 2 bases from J, the junction contained 8 bases not matched to a gene. The CDR3 extends over 16 amino acids. Germline V lookup: CDR1 MNHNS, CDR2 SASEGT. Material: PBMCs. This clonotype was obtained from a girl aged 2 to 10 in good health and CMV-seronegative. This chain joins TRBV6-1 and TRBJ2-3; 7 bases fit TRBD2. CDR3 bases: TGTGCCAGCAGTGAGTGGCTAGCGGCGCCCACAGATACGCAGTATTTT. Amino acids: CASSEWLAAPTDTQYF.